This passage covers 11 T cell receptor beta chains from one sample sequenced in a study of T cells in Graves' hyperthyroidism and ophthalmopathy. Researchers took RNA transcripts and amplified the TCR beta CDR3 regions from them. The HTBI primer set drove a first-round RT-PCR of the TCR CDR3. TCRdb re-analysed the multiplex PCR reads in MiXCR, keeping a single row per CDR3 protein. The repertoire holds about 700,000 distinct CDR3 sequences, with 13% to 15% as singletons. Material for sequencing was blood. The source is a woman in her late teens or twenties with Graves' hyperthyroidism.

The DNA of the CDR3 is TGCAGCGCTCCTGAGGGGCTAGCGGGAGTCAATGAGCAGTTCTTC. Translating it yields CSAPEGLAGVNEQFF. The V and J genes are TRBV29-1 and TRBJ2-1; TRBD2 agrees at 10 bases. V dropped 7 bases and J dropped 6; count of bases not matched to a gene: 12. The CDR3 is 15 residues long. Germline assignment: CDR1 SQVTM and CDR2 ANQGSEA.

This clonotype was recorded at least ten times. The chain combines TRBV13 with TRBJ2-1; 7 nucleotides match TRBD2. Unmatched junction bases numbered 4, after V lost 5 bases and J lost 0 bases. CDR1 is PRHDT and CDR2 is FYEKMQ in the germline V gene (reference sequence). This CDR3 region has 15 residues. CDR3 residues: CASSRGGSSYNEQFF. The CDR3 region has the DNA TGTGCCAGCAGCCGCGGCGGGAGCTCCTACAATGAGCAGTTCTTC.

The V call is TRBV4-1, the J call TRBJ1-2, with D unclear. Germline assignment: CDR1 MGHRA and CDR2 YSYEKL. The ends were cut back, 0 bases at V and 6 bases at J, with 17 bases in the middle. The CDR3 sequence is 16 residues long. CDR3 amino acids: CASSQEVGSLKDGYTF. The CDR3 DNA sequence: TGCGCCAGCAGCCAAGAGGTCGGCTCCTTAAAGGATGGCTACACCTTC.

This clonotype was detected ten times or more. The CDR3 reads CAWSFRALYNEQFF. The CDR3 nucleotides read TGTGCCTGGAGTTTCCGGGCCCTATACAATGAGCAGTTCTTC. The gene calls are TRBV30 and TRBJ2-1, with unresolved D. Trimming cost V 2 bases and J 4 bases, with 12 bases left between them. The CDR3 is made up of 14 amino acids. Germline CDR1 reads GTSNPN; CDR2 reads SVGIG (reference sequence).

In this sample, this clonotype turned up a few times. The chain employs TRBV30 and TRBJ2-1; D possibly uses TRBD1 or TRBD2 (5 bases each). The CDR3 is made up of 13 amino acids. Germline V gives CDR1 GTSNPN, CDR2 SVGIG (reference sequence). V lost 6 bases and J 7 bases, leaving 16 bases between the germline ends. The chain's CDR3 is CACYEGSGNEQFF. The CDR3 coding sequence is TGTGCCTGTTATGAGGGGTCGGGAAATGAGCAGTTCTTC.

This clonotype was detected many times. V usage is TRBV6-2 or TRBV6-3 and J usage is TRBJ2-5, with D possibly called TRBD1 or TRBD2 (5 bases each). This CDR3 region has 15 residues. CDR1 is MNHEY, CDR2 SVGEGT, per germline. V lost 5 bases, J lost 6 bases, and 19 bases lay in between. This chain's CDR3 is CASSVRDAGVKTQYF. The CDR3 nucleotides are TGTGCCAGCAGTGTCCGGGACGCTGGCGTCAAGACCCAGTACTTC.

This clonotype came up many times. The gene calls are TRBV3-1 and TRBJ2-2, with TRBD1 identical over 7 bases. V lost 3 bases to trimming and J lost 7 bases; unmatched junction nucleotides: 8. The CDR3 sequence is 15 residues long. Germline V CDR1 and CDR2: LGHDT, YNNKEL (reference sequence). The CDR3 DNA reads as TGTGCCAGCAGCCATGGACAGGCCGCAGTCGGGGAGCTGTTTTTT. Protein: CASSHGQAAVGELFF. The full variable domain, completed using reference TRBV3-1 and TRBJ2-2, is DTAVSQTPKYLVTQMGNDKSIKCEQNLGHDTMYWYKQDSKKFLKIMFSYNNKELIINETVPNRFSPKSPDKAHLNLHINSLELGDSAVYFCASSHGQAAVGELFFGEGSRLTVL.

This clonotype was seen repeatedly, ten times or more. The J gene is TRBJ1-5, the V gene TRBV2; perhaps TRBD1 as D (5 bases). The CDR3 consists of 14 residues. The germline V gene encodes CDR1 SNHLY and CDR2 FYNNEI. V dropped 2 bases and J dropped 2 bases, with 7 bases sitting between them. CDR3 sequence (DNA): TGTGCCAGCAGTGAAAGGACACGCAATCAGCCCCAGCATTTT. Translation gives CASSERTRNQPQHF.

The chain links TRBV7-8 to TRBJ2-7, with a weak D call TRBD2 (6 bases). Trimming took 1 base from V and 3 from J, leaving 10 bases between them. The germline V gene has CDR1 SGHVS and CDR2 FQNEAQ. There are 14 residues in the CDR3. DNA for the CDR3: TGTGCCAGCAGCTTAGAAGGGAGGAACTACGAGCAGTACTTC. This translates into CASSLEGRNYEQYF. Full variable domain (outside the CDR3, taken from reference TRBV7-8 and TRBJ2-7): GAGVSQSPRYKVAKRGQDVALRCDPISGHVSLFWYQQALGQGPEFLTYFQNEAQLDKSGLPSDRFFAERPEGSVSTLKIQRTQQEDSAVYLCASSLEGRNYEQYFGPGTRLTVT.

V usage is TRBV9 and J usage is TRBJ2-1, with D uncertain. This CDR3 spans 14 amino acids. The V gene's germline CDR1 is SGDLS and CDR2 YYNGEE. Trimming took off 0 bases at V and 6 bases at J, with 10 bases between the two ends. CDR3 DNA: TGTGCCAGCAGCGTAGGGGATTCGGGCAATGAGCAGTTCTTC. Amino acid sequence: CASSVGDSGNEQFF.

There are many counts of this clonotype. The gene calls are TRBV27 and TRBJ1-5; a possible D gene is TRBD1 (5 bases). CDR1 is MNHEY and CDR2 is SMNVEV in the germline V gene (reference sequence). V was pared by 3 bases and J by 5 bases, with 8 bases between. This CDR3 contains 13 residues. The CDR3 DNA reads TGTGCCAGCAGTTTCAGCAGGGATCAGCCCCAGCATTTT. Protein sequence: CASSFSRDQPQHF.